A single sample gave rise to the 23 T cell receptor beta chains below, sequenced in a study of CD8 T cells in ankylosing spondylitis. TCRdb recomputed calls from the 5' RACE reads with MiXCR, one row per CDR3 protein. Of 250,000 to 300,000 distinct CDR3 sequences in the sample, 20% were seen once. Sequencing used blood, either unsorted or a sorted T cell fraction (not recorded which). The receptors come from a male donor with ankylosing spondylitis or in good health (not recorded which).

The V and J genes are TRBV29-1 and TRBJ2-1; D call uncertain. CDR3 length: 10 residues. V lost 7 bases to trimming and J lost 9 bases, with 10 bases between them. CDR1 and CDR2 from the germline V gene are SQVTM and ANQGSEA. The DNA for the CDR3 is TGCAGCGGAGCTTGGGGTGAGCAGTTCTTC. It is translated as CSGAWGEQFF.

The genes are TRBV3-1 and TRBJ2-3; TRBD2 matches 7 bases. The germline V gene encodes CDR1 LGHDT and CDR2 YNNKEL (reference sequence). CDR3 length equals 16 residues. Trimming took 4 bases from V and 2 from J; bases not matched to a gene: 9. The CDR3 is CASSPLGGSLTDTQYF. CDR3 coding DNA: TGTGCCAGCAGCCCCCTCGGGGGGAGTCTCACAGATACGCAGTATTTT.

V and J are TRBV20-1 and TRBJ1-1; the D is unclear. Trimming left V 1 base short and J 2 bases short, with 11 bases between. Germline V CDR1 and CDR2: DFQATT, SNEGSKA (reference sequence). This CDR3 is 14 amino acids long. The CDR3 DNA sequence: TGCAGTGCTAGAGTTGAGTACCCCAACACTGAAGCTTTCTTT. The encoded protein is CSARVEYPNTEAFF.

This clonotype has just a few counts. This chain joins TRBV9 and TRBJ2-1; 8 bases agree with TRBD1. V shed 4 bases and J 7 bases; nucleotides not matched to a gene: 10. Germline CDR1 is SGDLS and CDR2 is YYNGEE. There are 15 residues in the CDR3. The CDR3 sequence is CASSPRTGLGNEQFF. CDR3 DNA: TGTGCCAGCAGCCCTCGGACAGGGTTGGGGAATGAGCAGTTCTTC.

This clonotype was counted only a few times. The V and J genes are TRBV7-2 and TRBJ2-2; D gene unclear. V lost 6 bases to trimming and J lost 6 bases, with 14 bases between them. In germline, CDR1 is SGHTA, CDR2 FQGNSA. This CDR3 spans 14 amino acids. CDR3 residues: CASSPLSTSGELFF. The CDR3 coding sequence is TGTGCCAGCAGTCCGCTAAGCACGTCCGGGGAGCTGTTTTTT.

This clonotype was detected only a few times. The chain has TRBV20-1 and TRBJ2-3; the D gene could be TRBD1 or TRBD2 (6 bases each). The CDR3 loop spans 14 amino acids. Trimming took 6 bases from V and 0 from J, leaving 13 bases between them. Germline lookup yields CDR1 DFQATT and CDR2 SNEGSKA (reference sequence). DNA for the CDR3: TGCAGTGCCGTCCCGGGGGCTAGCACAGATACGCAGTATTTT. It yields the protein CSAVPGASTDTQYF.

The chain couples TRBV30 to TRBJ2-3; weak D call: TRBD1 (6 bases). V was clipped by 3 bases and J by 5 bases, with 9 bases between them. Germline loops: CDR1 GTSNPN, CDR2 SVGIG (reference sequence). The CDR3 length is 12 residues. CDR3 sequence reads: CAWSATGDTQYF. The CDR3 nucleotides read TGTGCCTGGAGCGCGACAGGAGATACGCAGTATTTT.

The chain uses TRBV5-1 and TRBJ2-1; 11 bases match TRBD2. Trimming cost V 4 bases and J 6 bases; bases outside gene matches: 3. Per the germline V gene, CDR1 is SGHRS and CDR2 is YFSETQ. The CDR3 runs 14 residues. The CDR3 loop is CASSRLAGLNEQFF. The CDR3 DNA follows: TGCGCCAGCAGCCGACTAGCGGGGCTCAATGAGCAGTTCTTC.

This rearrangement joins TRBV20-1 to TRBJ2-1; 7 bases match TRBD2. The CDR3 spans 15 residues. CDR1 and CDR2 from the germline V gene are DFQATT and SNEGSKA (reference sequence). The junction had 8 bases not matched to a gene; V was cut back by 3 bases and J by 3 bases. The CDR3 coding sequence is TGCAGTGCTAGTTCGGGCGGGGGACTCTACAATGAGCAGTTCTTC. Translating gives CSASSGGGLYNEQFF.

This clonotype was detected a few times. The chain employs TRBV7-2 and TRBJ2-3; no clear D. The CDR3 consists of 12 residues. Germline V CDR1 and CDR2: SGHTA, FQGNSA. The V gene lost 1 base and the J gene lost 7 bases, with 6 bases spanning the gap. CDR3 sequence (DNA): TGTGCCAGCAGCTTAGTGACCAATACGCAGTATTTT. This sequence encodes CASSLVTNTQYF.

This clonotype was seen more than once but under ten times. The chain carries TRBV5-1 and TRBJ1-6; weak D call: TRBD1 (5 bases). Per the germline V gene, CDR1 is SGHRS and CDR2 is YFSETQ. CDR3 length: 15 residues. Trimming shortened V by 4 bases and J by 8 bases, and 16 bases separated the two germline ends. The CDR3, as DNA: TGCGCCAGCAGCCAAATGCAGGGTGGAGATTCACCCCTCCACTTT. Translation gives CASSQMQGGDSPLHF.

The CDR3 protein is CASSPKGLAGGTDTQYF. The CDR3 DNA reads TGTGCCAGCAGCCCCAAAGGTTTAGCGGGAGGCACAGATACGCAGTATTTT. The chain carries TRBV5-4 and TRBJ2-3, with 9 bases lining up with TRBD2. J gave up 1 base and V 4 bases, and 10 bases lay outside the gene matches. The CDR3 contains 17 residues. The germline CDR1 and CDR2 sequences are SGHNT and YYREEE (reference sequence).

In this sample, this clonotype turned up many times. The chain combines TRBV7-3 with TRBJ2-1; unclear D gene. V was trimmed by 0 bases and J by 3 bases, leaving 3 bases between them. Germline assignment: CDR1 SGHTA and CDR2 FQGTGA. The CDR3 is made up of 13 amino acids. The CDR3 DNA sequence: TGTGCCAGCAGCTTAACTGACTACAATGAGCAGTTCTTC. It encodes CASSLTDYNEQFF.

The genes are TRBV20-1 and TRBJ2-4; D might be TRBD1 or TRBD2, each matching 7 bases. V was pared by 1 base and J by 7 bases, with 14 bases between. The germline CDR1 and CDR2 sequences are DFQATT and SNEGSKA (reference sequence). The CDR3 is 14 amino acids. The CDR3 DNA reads TGCAGTGCTAGAGGGGGGAGGGGGCGTAACATTCAGTACTTC. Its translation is CSARGGRGRNIQYF.

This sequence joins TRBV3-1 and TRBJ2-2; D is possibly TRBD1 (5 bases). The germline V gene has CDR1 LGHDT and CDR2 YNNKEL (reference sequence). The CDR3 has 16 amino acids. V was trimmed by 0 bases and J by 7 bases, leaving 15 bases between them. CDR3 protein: CASSQERSRASGELFF. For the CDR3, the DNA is TGTGCCAGCAGCCAAGAACGGAGCAGGGCGAGCGGGGAGCTGTTTTTT.

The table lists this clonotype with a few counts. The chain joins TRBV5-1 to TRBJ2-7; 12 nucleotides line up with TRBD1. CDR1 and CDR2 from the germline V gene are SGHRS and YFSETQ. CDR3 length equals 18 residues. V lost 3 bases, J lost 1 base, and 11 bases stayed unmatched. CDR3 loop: CASSSRDRGPLSSYEQYV. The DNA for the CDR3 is TGCGCCAGCAGCTCCCGGGACAGGGGGCCTCTATCATCCTACGAGCAGTACGTC.

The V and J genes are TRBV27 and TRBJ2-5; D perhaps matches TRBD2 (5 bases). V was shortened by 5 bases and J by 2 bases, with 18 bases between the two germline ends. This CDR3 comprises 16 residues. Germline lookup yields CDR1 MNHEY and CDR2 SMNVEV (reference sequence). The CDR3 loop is CASSPRYGREQETQYF. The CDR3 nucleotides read TGTGCCAGCAGTCCTAGATACGGACGGGAACAAGAGACCCAGTACTTC.

The CDR3 nucleotides are TGCGCCAGCAGCTTGACCGACGGCTATGGCTACACCTTC. This gives the protein CASSLTDGYGYTF. The rearrangement uses TRBV5-1 and TRBJ1-2; D not resolved. Per the germline V gene, CDR1 is SGHRS and CDR2 is YFSETQ. CDR3 length equals 13 residues. Trimming shortened V by 1 base and J by 4 bases, and 8 bases separated the two germline ends.

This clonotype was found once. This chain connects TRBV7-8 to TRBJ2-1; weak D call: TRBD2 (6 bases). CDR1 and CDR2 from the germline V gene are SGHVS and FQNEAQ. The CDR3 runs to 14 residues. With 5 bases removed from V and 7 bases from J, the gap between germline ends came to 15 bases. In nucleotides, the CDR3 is TGTGCCAGCAGCCTCCCGGGAGAGGGGAATGAGCAGTTCTTC. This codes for CASSLPGEGNEQFF.

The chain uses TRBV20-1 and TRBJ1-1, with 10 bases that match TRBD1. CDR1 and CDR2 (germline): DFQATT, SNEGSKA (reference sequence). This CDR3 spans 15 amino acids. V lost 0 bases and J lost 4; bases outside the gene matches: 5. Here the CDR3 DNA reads TGCAGTGCTAGAGAAGGGACAGGGGTTAGCACTGAAGCTTTCTTT. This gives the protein CSAREGTGVSTEAFF.

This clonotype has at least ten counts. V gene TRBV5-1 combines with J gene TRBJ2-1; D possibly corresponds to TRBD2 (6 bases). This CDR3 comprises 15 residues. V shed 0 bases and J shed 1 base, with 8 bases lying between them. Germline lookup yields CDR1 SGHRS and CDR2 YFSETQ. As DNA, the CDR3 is TGCGCCAGCAGCTTGGGTAGCGGTTCCTACAATGAGCAGTTCTTC. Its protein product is CASSLGSGSYNEQFF.

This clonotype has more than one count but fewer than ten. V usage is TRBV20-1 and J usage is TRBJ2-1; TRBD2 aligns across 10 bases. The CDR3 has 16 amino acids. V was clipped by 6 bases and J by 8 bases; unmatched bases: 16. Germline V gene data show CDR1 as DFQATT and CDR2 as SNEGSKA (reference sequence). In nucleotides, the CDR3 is TGCAGTGCCTTGATTTTCCCTAGCGGGGGTACGGATGAGCAGTTCTTC. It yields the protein CSALIFPSGGTDEQFF.

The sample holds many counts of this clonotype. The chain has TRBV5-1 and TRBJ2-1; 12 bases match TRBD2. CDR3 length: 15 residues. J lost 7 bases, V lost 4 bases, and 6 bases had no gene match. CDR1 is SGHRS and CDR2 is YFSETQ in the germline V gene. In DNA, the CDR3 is TGCGCCAGCAGCCTCGGACTAGCGGGACCGAATGAGCAGTTCTTC. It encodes CASSLGLAGPNEQFF. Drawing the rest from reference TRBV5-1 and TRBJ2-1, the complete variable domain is KAGVTQTPRYLIKTRGQQVTLSCSPISGHRSVSWYQQTPGQGLQFLFEYFSETQRNKGNFPGRFSGRQFSNSRSEMNVSTLELGDSALYLCASSLGLAGPNEQFFGPGTRLTVL.